This T cell receptor (beta chain) was sequenced for a study of PD-1 blockade in mismatch repair-deficient tumors. Overall study context: Enrolled about 2012-2016, patients had progressing, pretreated mismatch repair-deficient cancers of 12 types. Points from the study as a whole: Tumor-resident clones, often absent from pretreatment blood, expanded after pembrolizumab and then contracted.

For this clone: Antigen specificity is unknown.

TCRdb's table, derived via immunoSEQ multiplex PCR, lists solely in-frame clones and lacks some. The sample lists about 34,000 clones; around 80% were seen once. This CDR3 has 16 amino acids. Per germline, CDR1 MNHEY and CDR2 SMNVEV (reference sequence). The ends lost 2 bases at V and 4 bases at J; junction bases unmatched: 8. Three pembrolizumab responders had their TCRs sequenced. This clonotype originated in an adult with mismatch repair-deficient cancer. The chain carries TRBV27 and TRBJ2-7; 10 positions match TRBD1. Sequenced material: PBMCs, taken 6 weeks after starting pembrolizumab. The chain's CDR3 is CASSLTVWDRGYEQYF. The CDR3, as DNA: TGTGCCAGCAGTTTAACAGTCTGGGACAGGGGTTACGAGCAGTACTTC.